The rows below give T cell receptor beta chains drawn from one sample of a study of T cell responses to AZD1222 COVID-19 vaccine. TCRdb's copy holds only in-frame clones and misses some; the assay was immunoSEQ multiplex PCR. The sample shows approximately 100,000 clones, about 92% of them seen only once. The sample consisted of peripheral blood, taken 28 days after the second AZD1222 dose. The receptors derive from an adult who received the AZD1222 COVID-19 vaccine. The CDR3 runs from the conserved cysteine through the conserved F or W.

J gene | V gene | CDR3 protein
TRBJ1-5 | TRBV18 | CASSPHDNQPQHF
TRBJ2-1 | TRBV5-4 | CASSLAGDLNEQFF
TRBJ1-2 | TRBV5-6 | CASSGAGNYGYTF
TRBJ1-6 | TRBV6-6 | CASSYTDRANSPLHF
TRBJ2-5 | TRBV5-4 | CASTLGTSGLNRETQYF
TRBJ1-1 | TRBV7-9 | CASIPMALTEAFF
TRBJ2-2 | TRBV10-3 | CAIRGLAGDTGELFF
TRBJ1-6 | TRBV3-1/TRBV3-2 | CASGFGAGGISGTLHF
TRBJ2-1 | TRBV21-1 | CASSKGAGAGEQFF
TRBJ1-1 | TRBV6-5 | CASSYPQGPGGTEAFF
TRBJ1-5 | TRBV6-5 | CASSYGPSPNQPQHF
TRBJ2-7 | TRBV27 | CASSLSRGTYEQYF
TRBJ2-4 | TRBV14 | CASSHQGAKNIQYF